Following are 9 T cell receptor beta chains from one sample sequenced in a study of CXCR3-negative and CXCR3-positive naive CD8 T cells. The method, 5' RACE with UMI labels, was used to prepare the TRB cDNA libraries. TCRdb reprocessed the 5' RACE reads; each CDR3 protein has one entry and no DNA is given. Seen in this sample are 55,000 to 75,000 distinct CDR3 sequences; the ten most common clones hold 0.71%. Antigens for these TCRs are unknown. Study findings and constraints: Naive cells with CXCR3 showed TRB CDR3s that were more hydrophobic than those in CXCR3-negative naive cells.

Sequencing was done on a sample of naive CXCR3+ CD8+ T cells from blood. Regarding subset: CD45RO-CCR7+CD27+CD95- naive CD8+ T cells expressing CXCR3 (TNR3+). The receptors stem from a human donor in good health. Some clones in this sample may be carry-over from other donors' samples.

The J gene is TRBJ1-1, the V gene TRBV29-1. The CDR3 covers 13 residues. CDR1 SQVTM and CDR2 ANQGSEA come from the germline V gene. CDR3 in amino acids: CSVDFQPNTEAFF.

The chain combines TRBV5-1 with TRBJ2-7; TCRdb calls TRBD2, which cannot be checked without DNA. The germline V gene encodes CDR1 SGHRS and CDR2 YFSETQ. This CDR3 region has 14 residues. CDR3 sequence reads: CASGLSGRAREQYF.

This chain links TRBV7-3 with TRBJ2-7; TCRdb's assignment of TRBD1 cannot be checked, as there is no DNA. The CDR3 runs to 15 residues. Germline CDR1 SGHTA, CDR2 FQGTGA. The CDR3 sequence: CASSLSGQSSYEQYF.

This sequence joins TRBV6-5 and TRBJ2-2; TCRdb's D gene call, TRBD2, goes unchecked for lack of DNA. Germline loops: CDR1 MNHEY, CDR2 SVGAGI. The CDR3 consists of 16 residues. The CDR3 loop reads CASSYPTGGNTGELFF.

This chain joins TRBV6-4 and TRBJ2-2; TCRdb designates TRBD1, a call that cannot be tested without DNA. The germline CDR1 and CDR2 sequences are MRHNA and SNTAGT. The CDR3 has 14 amino acids. The CDR3: CASTGDSNTGELFF.

This chain links TRBV7-6 with TRBJ2-2; TCRdb's D call of TRBD1 is untestable without DNA. The CDR3 has 14 amino acids. In germline, CDR1 is SGHVS, CDR2 FNYEAQ. CDR3 residues: CASSLAGGGGELFF.

V and J are TRBV6-2 or TRBV6-3 and TRBJ2-1. CDR1 and CDR2 from the germline V gene are MNHEY and SVGEGT. The CDR3 loop spans 15 amino acids. CDR3 sequence reads: CASSYGESSYNEQFF.

This sequence joins TRBV6-4 and TRBJ2-2. Germline assignment: CDR1 MRHNA and CDR2 SNTAGT. This CDR3 has 13 residues. The CDR3 is CASSEGNTGELFF.

The rearrangement uses TRBV2 and TRBJ2-4; checking the TCRdb D call of TRBD1 is not possible without DNA. This CDR3 has 12 residues. Per germline, CDR1 SNHLY and CDR2 FYNNEI. The CDR3 spells CASRGTGNIQYF.